The present TCR beta chain was sequenced within a study of blood T cell repertoires in COVID-19. Study at large: The United States, Italy and Spain supplied acute and convalescent COVID-19 samples. T cells, B-cell-depleted T cells, or PBMCs supplied cDNA or gDNA.

In the original analysis: Reference gene primer amplification gave nucleated cell count estimates. Measured with immunoSEQ multiplex PCR; TCRdb has only the in-frame clones, and not every one. Clone size and V and J calls were adopted from that table, with D and trimming inferred from the DNA. The sample records over 120,000 clones, about nine tenths being singletons. Germline V CDR1 and CDR2: MNHEY, SVGAGI. V was clipped by 6 bases and J by 8 bases, with 20 bases between them. CDR3 size: 15 residues. The receptor was derived from a human donor in a cohort sampled during active COVID-19. This rearrangement joins TRBV6-5 to TRBJ2-1; possibly TRBD2 for D (7 bases). The material sequenced was peripheral blood. For the CDR3, the DNA is TGTGCCAGCAGCTCCAATCGGGGGGCCTTGGATGAGCAGTTCTTC. As protein: CASSSNRGALDEQFF.